This is a list of T cell receptor beta chains from one sample in a study of Ad26.COV2.S vaccination and SARS-CoV-2 variants. TCRdb keeps only in-frame clones here, not all; method: immunoSEQ multiplex PCR. Among some 340,000 clones listed, around 81% were seen once. This specimen was peripheral blood, taken in a trial of Ad26.COV2.S vaccine versus placebo. These receptors were collected from a person aged 18 to 65 who received the Ad26.COV2.S COVID-19 vaccine or a placebo. CDR3s include the opening cysteine and the closing phenylalanine or tryptophan.

TRBV28 CASSLDTLYF
TRBV5-1 CASSPLAVTDTQYF
TRBV9 CASSVDPPGGTDTQYF
TRBV5-8 CASSFMAQPQHF
TRBV13 CASSFIGYGYTF
TRBV6-5 CASSLSGVYEQYF
TRBV15 CATSRPGRETQYF
TRBV27 CASSLSAGYSNQPQHF
TRBV7-9 CASSPQGQPQETQYF
TRBV14 CASSPRTGRPGNTIYF
TRBV5-4 CASSWGQGNEQYF
TRBV6-5 CASREGGYNSPLHF
TRBV12-3/TRBV12-4 CASRSGGATEAFF
TRBV5-1 CASSLGTFHEKLFF
TRBV29-1 CSVQDRGRTDTQYF
TRBV12-3/TRBV12-4 CASSANYEQYF
TRBV25-1 CASSEGAGGHTEAFF
TRBV6-6 CASRYREGSPLHF
TRBV28 CASSSTQHRPGQGYEQYF
TRBV5-8 CASSGRGRATGELFF
TRBV9 CASSGFPGTEAFF
TRBV28 CASSDGEGPREQYF
TRBV7-9 CASSLRRLAGQETQYF
TRBV7-8 CASSLDYRGPVEQYF
TRBV5-1 CASTIPTGGTGELFF
TRBV4-1 CASSQGGGLETQYF
TRBV9 CASSARTSGDNEQFF
TRBV14 CASSPLGGGFFSGELFF
TRBV29-1 CSVGRDRGVSEQYF
TRBV27 CASSMDRFMNTEAFF
TRBV6-1 CASSEQIGPTLDTQYF
TRBV11-2 CASSWGRGNTEAFF
TRBV4-2 CASSQVRGFATEAFF
TRBV28 CASSFQEYSYNEQFF
TRBV15 CATSRKSNQPQHF
TRBV5-1 CASSFIGVQGTGELFF
TRBV7-3 CASKSLGTEAFF
TRBV5-8 CASSPRPREAFF
TRBV18 CASSLRTDLMNTEAFF
TRBV28 CASSPDRARDEKLFF
TRBV5-1 CASSTGTEGEKLFF
TRBV12-3/TRBV12-4 CASSFGRTGELFF
TRBV11-2 CASKKAEYSNQPQHF
TRBV11-2 CAAGQVESVLTF
TRBV5-1 CASSLAPIGRYSSYEQYF
TRBV6-5 CASSYRGWETQYF
TRBV7-3 CASSLNAGTRPNEQFF
TRBV4-1 CASSAGMNTEAFF
TRBV10-3 CATTGGTENSPLHF
TRBV7-9 CASSLALLPETQYF
TRBV4-2 CASSQEGGTPTYEQYF
TRBV12-5 CASGFVGPLNEQYF
TRBV5-1 CASSPIGGYGYTF
TRBV29-1 CSVDPTSGFSYNEQFF
TRBV18 CASSTEQPANEKLFF
TRBV5-1 CASSLVRGPNTGELFF
TRBV27 CASRALAGGPDTQYF